The rows below give T cell receptor beta chains drawn from one sample of a study of siplizumab effects on memory and regulatory T cells. Method: immunoSEQ multiplex PCR; TCRdb's copy keeps in-frame clones and lacks some. The profile shows about 50,000 clones, about 94% of them singletons. The sequencing sample was made of CD8+ T cells sorted from blood. The origin of the receptors is a human donor in good health. The CDR3 runs from the conserved cysteine through the conserved F or W. The D gene is left open where the match is weak. Clone size is not always given. Where it is, it says once, few, many or a class for expanded clones.

>TRBV27|TRBD2|TRBJ2-7|NA
TGTGCCAGCAGTTTATATAGCGGGAGCGACTACGAGCAGTACTTC
CASSLYSGSDYEQYF
>TRBV7-9|NA|TRBJ2-5|NA
TGTGCCAGCAGCTTAGGTGGAGTCCAAGAGACCCAGTACTTC
CASSLGGVQETQYF
>TRBV11-2|TRBD2|TRBJ2-5|NA
TGTGCCAGCAGCTTAAGGGAGCGGGGTCAAGAGACCCAGTACTTC
CASSLRERGQETQYF
>TRBV5-5|NA|TRBJ2-7|once
TGTGCCAGCAGCCCCGAAGTACCTTCCTCTTCTTACGAGCAGTACTTC
CASSPEVPSSSYEQYF
>TRBV19|NA|TRBJ2-7|NA
TGTGCCAGTAGTATCCCAGGCGGCGAGCAGTACTTC
CASSIPGGEQYF
>TRBV4-2|TRBD1|TRBJ2-2|NA
TGTGCCAGCAGCCAAGATAGAATTTTCGGACAGGGGGCCCCCGGGGAGCTGTTTTTT
CASSQDRIFGQGAPGELFF
>TRBV11-2|NA|TRBJ1-2|NA
TGTGCCAGCAGCATATCGAAGGGCCCGAACTATGGCTACACCTTC
CASSISKGPNYGYTF
>TRBV7-8|TRBD1|TRBJ2-7|NA
TGTGCCAGCAGCTCTCGGACAGGGGAGCTCCACGAGCAGTACTTC
CASSSRTGELHEQYF
>TRBV7-6|NA|TRBJ2-7|once
TGTGCCAGCAGCCCACGGGCCCCATACGAGCAGTACTTC
CASSPRAPYEQYF
>TRBV9|NA|TRBJ2-6|NA
TGTGCCAGCAGCGTAGGAGGCCGGGGGGCCAACGTCCTGACTTTC
CASSVGGRGANVLTF
>TRBV28|NA|TRBJ1-1|NA
TGTGCCAGCAGTTTATATGGAGACACCATAATCACTGAAGCTTTCTTT
CASSLYGDTIITEAFF
>TRBV19|NA|TRBJ2-1|NA
TGTGCCAGTAGTATAGATCTAGGGACACAAAATGAGCAGTTCTTC
CASSIDLGTQNEQFF
>TRBV7-9|NA|TRBJ1-2|NA
TGTGCCAGCAGCTTAGCGTACGCAGATGGCTACACCTTC
CASSLAYADGYTF
>TRBV7-6|NA|TRBJ2-2|NA
TGTGCCAGCAGTTATTCAGGAAGCGCCGGGGAGCTGTTTTTT
CASSYSGSAGELFF
>TRBV11-2|NA|TRBJ2-7|once
TGTGCCAGCAGCTACGGTGGAGAGAACGAGCAGTACTTC
CASSYGGENEQYF
>TRBV7-2|NA|TRBJ1-3|once
TGTGCCAGCAGCTCATCACCATACAGGGATCCGGAAGGAAACACCATATATTTT
CASSSSPYRDPEGNTIYF
>TRBV2|TRBD2|TRBJ2-1|NA
TGTGCCAGCAGTGACGCGGGACTACTCATCTCCAATGAGCAGTTCTTC
CASSDAGLLISNEQFF
>TRBV28|TRBD2|TRBJ2-5|NA
TGTGCCAGCAGTTCCCCCACTAGCGGGAGGACCGGAACGGAGACCCAGTACTTC
CASSSPTSGRTGTETQYF
>TRBV5-6|NA|TRBJ2-7|few
TGTGCCAGCAGCTTGCAGGGCTCCTACGAGCAGTACTTC
CASSLQGSYEQYF
>TRBV9|NA|TRBJ1-2|NA
TGTGCCAGCAGCTCTACCCTAACGTTAGCTAACTATGGCTACACCTTC
CASSSTLTLANYGYTF
>TRBV28|TRBD2|TRBJ2-1|NA
TGTGCCAGCAGTTTCGGGACTAGCGGATACAGCTCCTACAATGAGCAGTTCTTC
CASSFGTSGYSSYNEQFF
>TRBV6-5|NA|TRBJ2-1|NA
TGTGCCAGCAGTTACGATGTGGGCCCGCGTAGGCGTGAGTTCTTC
CASSYDVGPRRREFF
>TRBV28|NA|TRBJ2-1|NA
TGTGCCAGCAGTCCCGAGGAATACAATGAGCAGTTCTTC
CASSPEEYNEQFF
>TRBV4-2|TRBD2|TRBJ2-7|NA
TGTGCCAGCAGCCAAAGGCAGCGGGGGGACTACGAGCAGTACTTC
CASSQRQRGDYEQYF
>TRBV7-9|NA|TRBJ1-2|NA
TGTGCCAGCAGCTCCCCCGGCAGGAACTCAGCTAACTATGGCTACACCTTC
CASSSPGRNSANYGYTF
>TRBV11-2|TRBD2|TRBJ2-3|NA
TGTGCCAGCAGCGTAGATAGCCCCGGGACTACCCGCACAGATACGCAGTATTTT
CASSVDSPGTTRTDTQYF
>TRBV7-9|TRBD1|TRBJ1-1|NA
TGTGCCAGCAGCCTCGACAGGGGAGGAGGTGGAACTGAAGCTTTCTTT
CASSLDRGGGGTEAFF
>TRBV5-8|TRBD2|TRBJ2-7|NA
TGTGCCAGCAGCTCCAACCTTGGCGGGACTAGCGGGAGTAAGTACTTC
CASSSNLGGTSGSKYF
>TRBV14|NA|TRBJ1-2|NA
TGTGCCAGCAGCCAAGTACCGAACGGACCCTATGGCTACACCTTC
CASSQVPNGPYGYTF
>TRBV6-6|NA|TRBJ2-5|NA
TGTGCCAGCAGTTCACTTGACAACCAAGAGACCCAGTACTTC
CASSSLDNQETQYF
>TRBV7-9|NA|TRBJ2-7|NA
TGTGCCAGCAGTCCCGTGGAGGGGGAGTCCGAGCAGTACTTC
CASSPVEGESEQYF
>TRBV25-1|NA|TRBJ2-1|NA
TGTGCCAGCAGTGACAAGGTCAGTTACAATGAGCAGTTCTTC
CASSDKVSYNEQFF
>TRBV7-2|NA|TRBJ2-6|once
TGTGCCAGCAGCGTAGTAACGAGACGACAAAGTCGGGCCAACGTCCTGACTTTC
CASSVVTRRQSRANVLTF
>TRBV27|NA|TRBJ1-5|NA
TGTGCCAGCAGATTACAGGGATGGGTTCAGCCCCAGCATTTT
CASRLQGWVQPQHF
>TRBV28|NA|TRBJ2-3|NA
TGTGCCAGCAGCCCCGCCGAGAACCCAATCCCCCACAACACAGATACGCAGTATTTT
CASSPAENPIPHNTDTQYF
>TRBV27|TRBD1|TRBJ2-7|NA
TGTGCCAGCAGCGTCTGGCAGGGGGTTGGCGAGCAGTACTTC
CASSVWQGVGEQYF
>TRBV25-1|TRBD1|TRBJ2-7|NA
TGTGCCAGCAGTGACCACAGGGGCTTCGAGCAGTACTTC
CASSDHRGFEQYF
>TRBV10-2|TRBD1|TRBJ1-1|NA
TGCGCCAGCAGGCATGACAGGGGGATTAACATGAACACTGAAGCTTTCTTT
CASRHDRGINMNTEAFF
>TRBV4-1|NA|TRBJ2-6|NA
TGCGCCAGCAGCCAAGATTTACAGGGAAGGGCTGGGGCCAACGTCCTGACTTTC
CASSQDLQGRAGANVLTF
>TRBV11-2|TRBD1|TRBJ2-3|NA
TGTGCCAGCAGCTTAGGTCTTATACAGGGGATGACAGATACGCAGTATTTT
CASSLGLIQGMTDTQYF
>TRBV15|NA|TRBJ2-7|NA
TGTGCCACCAGCAGGAAGGACGAAGGCGGGACCGAGCAGTACTTC
CATSRKDEGGTEQYF
>TRBV30|TRBD1|TRBJ1-6|NA
TGTGCCTCTCACCACAGGGGGCCGGGATCACCCCTCCACTTT
CASHHRGPGSPLHF
>TRBV6-5|NA|TRBJ2-2|NA
TGTGCCAGCAGTTACTCCGGGGGTCTGAACACCGGGGAGCTGTTTTTT
CASSYSGGLNTGELFF
>TRBV28|NA|TRBJ1-2|NA
TGTGCCAGCAGTCCCGCCGGGCGCTTCTATGGCTACACCTTC
CASSPAGRFYGYTF
>TRBV5-1|NA|TRBJ2-3|NA
TGCGCCAGCAGCTTGGATGGCCTCTCTTTAGGAGATACGCAGTATTTT
CASSLDGLSLGDTQYF
>TRBV19|TRBD2|TRBJ2-1|NA
TGTGCCAGTAGTATAGGGACTAGCGGGACATTGTATGAGCAGTTCTTC
CASSIGTSGTLYEQFF
>TRBV4-1|TRBD1|TRBJ2-7|NA
TGCGCCAGCAGCCAAAAAGGGACAGCCTACGAGCAGTACTTC
CASSQKGTAYEQYF
>TRBV21-1|NA|TRBJ2-2|NA
TGTGCCAGCTCAGGGACACAAAACACCGGGGAGCTGTTTTTT
CASSGTQNTGELFF
>TRBV6-1|NA|TRBJ1-1|NA
TGTGCCAGCAGCCGAAACACTGAAGCTTTCTTT
CASSRNTEAFF
>TRBV19|TRBD1|TRBJ2-6|once
TGTGCCAGTAGTACCTCAAAGGGACAGATTTATAGTGTTTCTGGGGCCAACGTCCTGACTTTC
CASSTSKGQIYSVSGANVLTF
>TRBV4-1|NA|TRBJ2-2|NA
TGCGCCAGCAGCCAACGACTAGGACAAACCGGGGAGCTGTTTTTT
CASSQRLGQTGELFF
>TRBV19|NA|TRBJ2-1|few
TGTGCCAGTAGTGCCCAAGGCAATGAGCAGTTCTTC
CASSAQGNEQFF
>TRBV7-9|NA|TRBJ1-1|NA
TGTGCCAGCAGCTTAGTGGTAGGTGAAGCTTTCTTT
CASSLVVGEAFF
>TRBV9|NA|TRBJ2-3|NA
TGTGCCAGCACCTCGTACGGAGATACGCAGTATTTT
CASTSYGDTQYF